This T cell receptor beta chain was captured by sequencing in a study of radiation and T cells in renal cell carcinoma. Trimming stripped 0 bases from V and 4 bases from J, with 6 bases between. Germline V lookup: CDR1 SEHNR, CDR2 FQNEAQ (reference sequence). The CDR3 has 13 amino acids. The assay was immunoSEQ multiplex PCR, and TCRdb's table has in-frame clones only and misses some. The sample lists 150,000 or so clones, roughly nine tenths seen once, with 3.5% to 5% in the top ten. The time point here: baseline pretreatment blood. Stated treatment: 15 Gy SBRT to primary tumor, nephrectomy 4 weeks later.

The source was blood, collected from a patient whose treatment included radiotherapy and nephrectomy. The V call is TRBV7-9, the J call TRBJ2-5; the D gene could be TRBD1 or TRBD2 (5 bases each). This TCR came from a woman aged 70 to 79 with renal cell carcinoma. The CDR3 bases are TGTGCCAGCAGCTTAGCCGGGACAGAGACCCAGTACTTC. Translating gives CASSLAGTETQYF.